The T cell receptor (beta chain) under discussion was sequenced for a study of blood T cell repertoires in COVID-19. The CDR3 runs to 15 residues. In germline, CDR1 is MNHEY, CDR2 SVGAGI. Trimming left V 4 bases short and J 0 bases short, with 12 bases between. To note about this clone: The sample has other DNA sequences that encode this CDR3 too.

In the source study's methods: Nucleated cell number was recorded as an estimate derived from reference gene primer amplification. Generated by immunoSEQ multiplex PCR, the TCRdb table keeps only in-frame clones and is missing some. The DNA gave D and trimming, while V, J and clone size come from that table. Among about 160,000 clones listed, 70% to 85% were seen once. Recruited during active infection, patients (from Seattle) were subsequently followed longitudinally. Sequencing input: peripheral blood. The origin of this receptor is an elderly man with COVID-19, enrolled during active disease. This sequence joins TRBV6-5 and TRBJ1-1, with a weak D call TRBD1 (5 bases). CDR3 region: CASSSTGSMNTEAFF. The CDR3 bases are TGTGCCAGCAGTTCTACAGGTTCCATGAACACTGAAGCTTTCTTT.